This is a list of T cell receptor beta chains from one sample in a study of blood T cell repertoires in COVID-19. Measured with immunoSEQ multiplex PCR; TCRdb has only the in-frame clones, and not every one. The data show 430,000 or so clones, with roughly 90% seen just once and about 2% held by the top ten. Input material: PBMCs or T cells enriched from blood (not recorded which). The receptor source for this set is a woman aged 40 to 55 who had recovered from COVID-19. CDR3s include the opening cysteine and the closing phenylalanine or tryptophan. D genes are given only for firm matches.

TRBV27	TRBJ1-2	-	CASSWEGARYGYTF	TGTGCCAGCAGTTGGGAAGGGGCAAGGTATGGCTACACCTTC
TRBV7-9	TRBJ1-1	TRBD1	CASSLDTGWDRPNTEAFF	TGTGCCAGCAGCTTAGATACGGGGTGGGACAGGCCGAACACTGAAGCTTTCTTT
TRBV7-2	TRBJ2-6	-	CASSYGSSGANVLTF	TGTGCCAGCAGCTACGGGAGCTCTGGGGCCAACGTCCTGACTTTC
TRBV6-5	TRBJ2-7	-	CASSYSTGYEQYF	TGTGCCAGCAGTTACTCGACTGGATACGAGCAGTACTTC
TRBV6-5	TRBJ2-3	TRBD2	CASRGLAWTDTQYF	TGTGCCAGCAGGGGACTAGCGTGGACAGATACGCAGTATTTT
TRBV5-4	TRBJ1-2	-	CASSDTAEGTYTF	TGTGCCAGCAGCGACACTGCGGAGGGGACGTACACCTTC
TRBV18	TRBJ1-6	-	CASSPSRGNSPLHF	TGTGCCAGCTCACCATCGAGGGGGAATTCACCCCTCCACTTT
TRBV30	TRBJ1-2	-	CAWSTRGFYGYTF	TGTGCCTGGAGTACCCGGGGGTTCTATGGCTACACCTTC
TRBV4-3	TRBJ1-4	-	CASSPTWRDGGMFF	TGCGCCAGCAGCCCGACTTGGAGGGATGGGGGTATGTTTTTT
TRBV3-1/TRBV3-2	TRBJ1-1	-	CASRLTQNTEAFF	TGTGCCAGCAGGCTGACACAGAACACTGAAGCTTTCTTT
TRBV3-1/TRBV3-2	TRBJ2-3	TRBD2	CASSQDAGGPGTDTQYF	TGTGCCAGCAGCCAAGATGCGGGAGGGCCGGGCACAGATACGCAGTATTTT
TRBV21-1	TRBJ2-7	-	CASSDWTGTYEQYF	TGTGCCAGCAGCGATTGGACAGGAACCTACGAGCAGTACTTC
TRBV19	TRBJ2-3	TRBD1	CASSTDRSTDTQYF	TGTGCCAGTAGTACGGACAGGAGCACAGATACGCAGTATTTT